These T cell receptor beta chains were read from a single sample in a study of cytotoxic CD8 clonotypes in ibrutinib-treated CLL. Data came from immunoSEQ multiplex PCR; TCRdb stores just in-frame clones and leaves some out. The sample comprises roughly 250,000 clones, 60% to 75% of which are singletons, and approximately 15% rests with the top ten. The starting material was PBMCs, obtained after 24 months of ibrutinib treatment. These receptors were taken from a human donor with chronic lymphocytic leukemia. The CDR3 runs from the conserved cysteine through the conserved F or W. D genes are given only for firm matches. Size tells how often a clone was seen (once, few, many) or the class of an expanded clone, and some rows leave it out.

j_gene	abundance	d_gene	v_gene	CDR3aa	CDR3nt
TRBJ1-1	.	.	TRBV28	CASSWGLGEAFF	TGTGCCAGCAGTTGGGGTCTCGGTGAAGCTTTCTTT
TRBJ2-1	.	TRBD2	TRBV28	CASSRSAGLAIYNEQFF	TGTGCCAGCAGCCGATCAGCCGGACTAGCGATCTACAATGAGCAGTTCTTC
TRBJ2-3	.	TRBD2	TRBV7-9	CASILSGLAGGWSDTQYF	TGTGCCAGCATCCTTTCGGGACTAGCGGGAGGTTGGTCAGATACGCAGTATTTT
TRBJ2-5	.	.	TRBV6-4	CASSDSGEFWETQYF	TGTGCCAGCAGTGACTCGGGGGAGTTCTGGGAGACCCAGTACTTC
TRBJ1-4	.	.	TRBV6-5	CASSPGPGEKLFF	TGTGCCAGCAGTCCGGGCCCAGGGGAAAAACTGTTTTTT
TRBJ2-2	.	TRBD1	TRBV7-3	CASSDRGVGELFF	TGTGCCAGCAGCGACAGGGGCGTCGGGGAGCTGTTTTTT
TRBJ2-7	.	.	TRBV28	CASAPPDRPYEQYF	TGTGCCAGCGCTCCCCCTGACAGGCCCTACGAGCAGTACTTC
TRBJ2-1	.	.	TRBV6-5	CASSYSRGVDVNEQFF	TGTGCCAGCAGTTACTCTCGGGGAGTCGACGTCAATGAGCAGTTCTTC
TRBJ2-7	.	TRBD2	TRBV29-1	CSVLTSGTYEQYF	TGCAGCGTTCTCACTAGCGGGACCTACGAGCAGTACTTC
TRBJ2-5	.	.	TRBV5-6	CASSLALPGKETQYF	TGTGCCAGCAGCTTGGCTTTGCCAGGGAAAGAGACCCAGTACTTC
TRBJ1-4	.	.	TRBV5-1	CASSFSRTHNEKLFF	TGCGCCAGCAGCTTTTCCCGAACCCATAATGAAAAACTGTTTTTT
TRBJ2-7	.	.	TRBV9	CASSTSSYEQYF	TGTGCCAGCAGCACTTCCTCCTACGAGCAGTACTTC
TRBJ2-7	.	.	TRBV7-6	CASSFQDSSYEQYF	TGTGCCAGCAGCTTCCAGGACAGCTCCTACGAGCAGTACTTC
TRBJ1-2	.	TRBD1	TRBV30	CAWGEGTGQNYGYTF	TGTGCCTGGGGGGAAGGAACGGGACAGAACTATGGCTACACCTTC
TRBJ1-1	few	TRBD1	TRBV7-6	CASSTSQGAEAFF	TGTGCCAGCAGCACATCACAGGGGGCTGAAGCTTTCTTT
TRBJ2-5	.	.	TRBV6-5	CASSYNQGFQETQYF	TGTGCCAGCAGTTATAATCAGGGTTTCCAAGAGACCCAGTACTTC
TRBJ2-1	.	TRBD1	TRBV28	CASSLRQGAGEQFF	TGTGCCAGCAGTTTAAGACAGGGGGCGGGTGAGCAGTTCTTC
TRBJ2-7	.	TRBD1	TRBV4-2	CASSQEQTGLYEQYF	TGTGCCAGCAGCCAAGAGCAGACAGGGCTGTACGAGCAGTACTTC
TRBJ2-7	few	.	TRBV29-1	CSVVGYEQYF	TGCAGCGTTGTGGGTTACGAGCAGTACTTC
TRBJ1-2	.	TRBD1	TRBV30	CAWSQGDRGGYTF	TGTGCCTGGAGTCAGGGGGACAGGGGCGGCTACACCTTC
TRBJ2-3	.	TRBD1	TRBV30	CAWSPGQGTDTQYF	TGTGCCTGGAGTCCGGGACAGGGCACAGATACGCAGTATTTT
TRBJ1-4	.	TRBD1	TRBV6-1	CASSGGQGSTNEKLFF	TGTGCCAGCAGTGGCGGACAGGGGTCAACTAATGAAAAACTGTTTTTT
TRBJ2-2	.	.	TRBV7-2	CASSLVATGELFF	TGTGCCAGCAGCTTAGTGGCGACCGGGGAGCTGTTTTTT
TRBJ2-7	.	TRBD2	TRBV18	CASSTFTGTSGSSSYEQYF	TGTGCCAGCTCAACCTTTACCGGGACTAGCGGGAGTAGCTCCTACGAGCAGTACTTC
TRBJ2-4	.	TRBD2	TRBV15	CATSRGTSGALDIQYF	TGTGCCACCAGCAGGGGGACTAGCGGAGCTTTAGACATTCAGTACTTC
TRBJ2-7	.	.	TRBV14	CASSQMTASYEQYF	TGTGCCAGCAGCCAGATGACGGCATCCTACGAGCAGTACTTC
TRBJ1-4	.	TRBD1	TRBV7-2	CASSEGQGLLFF	TGTGCCAGCAGCGAGGGACAGGGATTACTGTTTTTT
TRBJ1-1	.	.	TRBV29-1	CSVGAGRGTEAFF	TGCAGCGTCGGAGCCGGGAGGGGTACTGAAGCTTTCTTT
TRBJ2-2	.	.	TRBV19	CASTPWQGNTGELFF	TGTGCCAGTACCCCTTGGCAGGGTAACACCGGGGAGCTGTTTTTT
TRBJ1-4	.	.	TRBV30	CAWGGLGREKLFF	TGTGCCTGGGGGGGCCTCGGACGTGAAAAACTGTTTTTT
TRBJ2-7	.	TRBD1	TRBV29-1	CSVERTGETYEQYF	TGCAGCGTTGAACGGACAGGGGAGACATACGAGCAGTACTTC
TRBJ1-2	.	TRBD1	TRBV7-9	CASSLEQGAKGYTF	TGTGCCAGCAGCTTAGAACAGGGGGCGAAGGGCTACACCTTC
TRBJ2-7	.	.	TRBV30	CAWSLWVPEQYF	TGTGCCTGGAGCCTGTGGGTTCCCGAGCAGTACTTC
TRBJ2-1	.	.	TRBV7-2	CASSSPYVELGYNEQFF	TGTGCCAGCAGCTCTCCCTACGTGGAGTTGGGATACAATGAGCAGTTCTTC
TRBJ2-5	.	.	TRBV7-3	CASSFSGQIQETQYF	TGTGCCAGCAGCTTCTCAGGACAAATTCAAGAGACCCAGTACTTC
TRBJ2-7	.	.	TRBV10-3	CAIRGDSGSYEQYF	TGTGCCATCAGGGGGGACTCTGGCTCCTACGAGCAGTACTTC
TRBJ1-1	.	TRBD1	TRBV5-1	CASSGGTDETYTEAFF	TGCGCCAGCAGCGGGGGGACAGACGAAACCTACACTGAAGCTTTCTTT